One and the same sample provided the 6 T cell receptor beta chains below, sequenced in a study of blood T cells in healthy people across ages. Next came a second PCR, run for about 6 to 12 cycles, which used a sample-barcoded 5' primer along with a J-beta primer mix. TCRdb fed the 5' RACE reads into MiXCR, producing one record per CDR3 protein. The sample yields under 1,100,000 distinct CDR3 sequences, under 30% seen once. The data were also submitted as part of a second study, on T cells of mothers and their children.

The sample comprised blood. All receptors derive from a girl under 10 years old in good health.

The V gene is TRBV2, the J gene TRBJ2-5; TRBD1 matches 7 bases. V shed 7 bases, J shed 5 bases, and the junction held 7 bases outside the gene matches. From germline, CDR1 is SNHLY and CDR2 FYNNEI. The CDR3 runs 13 residues. CDR3 nucleotide sequence: TGTGCCAGCAATGACAGGGACGTGGAGACCCAGTACTTC. Protein: CASNDRDVETQYF.

V is TRBV5-1 and J is TRBJ2-5; perhaps TRBD1 as D (6 bases). The J call may be faulty, since TRBJ2-7 better matches the DNA end. Germline CDR1 is SGHRS and CDR2 is YFSETQ. The CDR3 sequence is 15 residues long. The chain's CDR3 is CASSSDSFSDYEQYF. CDR3 DNA sequence: TGCGCCAGCAGCTCGGACAGTTTCTCGGACTACGAGCAGTACTTC.

The V and J genes are TRBV4-3 and TRBJ2-7; D ambiguous. This CDR3 region has 16 residues. CDR1 is LGHNA and CDR2 is YSLEER in the germline V gene. The V gene lost 0 bases and the J gene lost 5 bases, with 17 bases spanning the gap. The CDR3 loop is CASSQDRIPRNHEQYF. The CDR3 DNA sequence: TGCGCCAGCAGCCAAGATAGGATCCCTAGGAACCACGAGCAGTACTTC.

The chain combines TRBV14 with TRBJ1-1; possibly TRBD1 for D (5 bases). This CDR3 comprises 15 residues. The germline V and J ends were trimmed by 0 bases and 4 bases, with 12 bases remaining between them. Germline CDR1 is SGHDN and CDR2 is FVKESK. The CDR3 DNA sequence: TGTGCCAGCAGCCAAGAATGGGGCAGGGCCACTGAAGCTTTCTTT. Translating it yields CASSQEWGRATEAFF.

This clonotype was seen a few times. The V call is TRBV5-1, the J call TRBJ2-1, with TRBD2 as a possible D gene (6 bases). Germline V gene sequence: CDR1 SGHRS, CDR2 YFSETQ. The CDR3 extends over 19 amino acids. V was clipped by 3 bases and J by 8 bases, with 30 bases between them. CDR3 in amino acids: CASSWPIGGSHQGVYEQFF. The CDR3 DNA sequence: TGCGCCAGCAGCTGGCCCATAGGAGGGAGTCACCAAGGAGTATATGAGCAGTTCTTC.

The chain joins TRBV20-1 to TRBJ1-2, with 9 positions matching TRBD1. V shed 0 bases and J 6 bases; nucleotides not matched to a gene: 20. The CDR3 extends over 19 amino acids. Germline V gene sequence: CDR1 DFQATT, CDR2 SNEGSKA (reference sequence). The CDR3 loop is CSARDPLTGTGNEGNGYTF. In DNA form, the CDR3 reads TGCAGTGCTAGAGATCCCCTGACCGGGACAGGGAATGAGGGGAATGGCTACACCTTC.